This T cell receptor (beta chain) was sequenced for a study of T-cell memory formation after mild COVID-19. TCRdb called the 5' RACE reads again in MiXCR, with one record for every CDR3 protein. The repertoire holds under 300,000 distinct CDR3 sequences, 8% to 10% seen once, with 20% to 25% in the top ten. Germline lookup yields CDR1 SGHAT and CDR2 FQNNGV. The CDR3 contains 15 residues. Trimming left V 4 bases short and J 3 bases short, with 15 bases between. The table lists this clonotype with a few counts. This clonotype was sampled from a young man who had mild COVID-19 (a few samples of this study predate the infection). Cell type and time point are not known. The rearrangement links TRBV11-2 to TRBJ2-5; no firm D call. The specimen was PBMCs or a T cell subset sorted from them (not recorded which). The CDR3 is CASSSPLWAEETQYF. The CDR3 coding sequence is TGTGCCAGCAGCTCACCTCTTTGGGCCGAAGAGACCCAGTACTTC.